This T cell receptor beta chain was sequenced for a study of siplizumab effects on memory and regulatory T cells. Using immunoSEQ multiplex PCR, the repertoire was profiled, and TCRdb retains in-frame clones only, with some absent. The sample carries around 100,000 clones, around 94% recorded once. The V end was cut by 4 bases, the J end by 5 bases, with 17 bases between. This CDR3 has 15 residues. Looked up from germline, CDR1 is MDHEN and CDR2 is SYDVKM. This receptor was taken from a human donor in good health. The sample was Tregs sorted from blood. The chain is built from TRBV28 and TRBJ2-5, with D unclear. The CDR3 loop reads CASSSQRLKSETQYF. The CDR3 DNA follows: TGTGCCAGCAGTTCCCAAAGGTTGAAATCGGAGACCCAGTACTTC.